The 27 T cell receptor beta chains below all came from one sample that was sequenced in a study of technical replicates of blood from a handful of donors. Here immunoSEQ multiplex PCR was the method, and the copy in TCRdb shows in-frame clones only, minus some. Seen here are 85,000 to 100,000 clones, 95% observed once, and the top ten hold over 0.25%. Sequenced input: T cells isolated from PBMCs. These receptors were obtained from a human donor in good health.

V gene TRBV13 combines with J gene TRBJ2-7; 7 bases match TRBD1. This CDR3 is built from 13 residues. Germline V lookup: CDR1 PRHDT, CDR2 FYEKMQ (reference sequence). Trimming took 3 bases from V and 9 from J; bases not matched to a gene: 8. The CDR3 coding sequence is TGTGCCAGCAGCTTGGGAAGACAGGGTGGGCAGTACTTC. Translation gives CASSLGRQGGQYF.

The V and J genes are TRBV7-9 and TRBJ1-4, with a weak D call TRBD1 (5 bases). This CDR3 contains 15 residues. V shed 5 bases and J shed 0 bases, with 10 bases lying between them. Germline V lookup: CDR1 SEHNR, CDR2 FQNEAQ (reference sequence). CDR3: CASSPGTATNEKLFF. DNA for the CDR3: TGTGCCAGCAGCCCCGGGACTGCAACTAATGAAAAACTGTTTTTT.

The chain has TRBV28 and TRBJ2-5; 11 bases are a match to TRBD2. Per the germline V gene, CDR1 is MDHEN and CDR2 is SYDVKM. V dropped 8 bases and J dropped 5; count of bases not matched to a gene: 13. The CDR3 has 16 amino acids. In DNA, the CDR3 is TGTGCCAGCCGGCCTACTAGCGGGAGTTGGAGGGAGACCCAGTACTTC. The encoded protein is CASRPTSGSWRETQYF.

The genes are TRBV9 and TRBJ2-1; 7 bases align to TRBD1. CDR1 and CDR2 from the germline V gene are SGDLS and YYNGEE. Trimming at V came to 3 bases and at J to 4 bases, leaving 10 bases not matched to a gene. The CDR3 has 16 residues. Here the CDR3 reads CASSEWDSREYNEQFF. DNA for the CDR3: TGTGCCAGCAGCGAATGGGACAGTAGAGAGTACAATGAGCAGTTCTTC.

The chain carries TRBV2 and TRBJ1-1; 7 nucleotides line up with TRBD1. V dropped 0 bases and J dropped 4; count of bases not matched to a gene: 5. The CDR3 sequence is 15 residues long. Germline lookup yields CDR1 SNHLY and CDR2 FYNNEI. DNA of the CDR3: TGTGCCAGCAGTGAAGCCCCCCGGACAGGCACTGAAGCTTTCTTT. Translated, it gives CASSEAPRTGTEAFF.

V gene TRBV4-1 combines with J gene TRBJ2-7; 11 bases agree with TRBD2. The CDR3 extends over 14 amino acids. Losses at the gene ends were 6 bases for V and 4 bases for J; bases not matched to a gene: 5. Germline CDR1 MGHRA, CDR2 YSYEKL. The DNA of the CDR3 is TGCGCCAGCAGACCGACTAGCGGGGATTACGAGCAGTACTTC. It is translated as CASRPTSGDYEQYF.

In DNA form, the CDR3 reads TGTGCCAGCAGTTACCAGGGGATCTCGTCTGGAAACACCATATATTTT. Protein: CASSYQGISSGNTIYF. The rearrangement joins TRBV6-5 to TRBJ1-3; D is possibly TRBD1 (6 bases). Trimming left V 2 bases short and J 1 base short, with 12 bases between. Per germline, CDR1 MNHEY and CDR2 SVGAGI. The CDR3 contains 16 residues.

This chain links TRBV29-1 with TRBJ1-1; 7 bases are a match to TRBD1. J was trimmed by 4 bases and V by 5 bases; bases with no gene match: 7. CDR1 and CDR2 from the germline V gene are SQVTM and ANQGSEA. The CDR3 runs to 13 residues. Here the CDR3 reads CSVRRGRGTEAFF. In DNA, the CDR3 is TGCAGCGTTCGGAGGGGGCGTGGCACTGAAGCTTTCTTT.

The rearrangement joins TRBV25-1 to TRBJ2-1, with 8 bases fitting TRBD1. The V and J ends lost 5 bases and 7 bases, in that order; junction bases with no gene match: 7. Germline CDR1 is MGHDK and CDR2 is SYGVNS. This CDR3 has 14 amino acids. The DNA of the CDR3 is TGTGCCAGCAGTAGGGCAGGGGGCCAAAATGAGCAGTTCTTC. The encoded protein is CASSRAGGQNEQFF.

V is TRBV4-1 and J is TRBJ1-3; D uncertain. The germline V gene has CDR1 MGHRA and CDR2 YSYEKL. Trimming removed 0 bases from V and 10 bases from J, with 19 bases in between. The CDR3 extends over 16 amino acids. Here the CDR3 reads CASSQDPTLLGGTIYF. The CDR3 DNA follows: TGCGCCAGCAGCCAAGATCCGACACTATTAGGCGGGACCATATATTTT.

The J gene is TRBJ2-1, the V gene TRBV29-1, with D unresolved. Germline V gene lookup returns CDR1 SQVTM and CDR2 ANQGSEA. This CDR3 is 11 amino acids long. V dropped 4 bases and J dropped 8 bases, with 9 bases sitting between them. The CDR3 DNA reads TGCAGCGTTGTCCCCGTGTATGAGCAGTTCTTC. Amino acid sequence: CSVVPVYEQFF.

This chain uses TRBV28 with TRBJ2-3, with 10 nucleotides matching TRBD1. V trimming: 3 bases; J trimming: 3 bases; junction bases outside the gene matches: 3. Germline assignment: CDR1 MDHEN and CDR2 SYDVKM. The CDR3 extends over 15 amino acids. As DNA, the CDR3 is TGTGCCAGCAGTTTCCGGGACAGGGGAACAGATACGCAGTATTTT. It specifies CASSFRDRGTDTQYF.

CDR3 region: CSVSTNLNYGYTF. CDR3 coding DNA: TGCAGCGTTTCGACAAATCTTAACTATGGCTACACCTTC. This rearrangement joins TRBV29-1 to TRBJ1-2; D gene ambiguous. The CDR3 contains 13 residues. Trimming took 5 bases from V and 1 from J, leaving 11 bases between them. CDR1 is SQVTM, CDR2 ANQGSEA, per germline. Looking up the rest from reference TRBV29-1 and TRBJ1-2 gives the full variable domain: SAVISQKPSRDICQRGTSLTIQCQVDSQVTMMFWYRQQPGQSLTLIATANQGSEATYESGFVIDKFPISRPNLTFSTLTVSNMSPEDSSIYLCSVSTNLNYGYTFGSGTRLTVV.

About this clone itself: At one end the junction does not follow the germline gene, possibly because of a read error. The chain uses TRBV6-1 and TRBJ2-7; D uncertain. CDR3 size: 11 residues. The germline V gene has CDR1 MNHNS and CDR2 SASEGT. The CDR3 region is CASSGHSRGGF. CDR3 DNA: TGTGCCAGCAGTGGCCACTCGCGCGGCGGCTTC.

CDR3 coding DNA: TGTGCCAGCAGCTTAGTGCCCAACTACGTGATCGGCTACACCTTC. Translating gives CASSLVPNYVIGYTF. The chain couples TRBV7-8 to TRBJ1-2; no clear D gene. Germline assignment: CDR1 SGHVS and CDR2 FQNEAQ. V lost 1 base and J lost 8, with 17 bases in between. The CDR3 contains 15 residues.

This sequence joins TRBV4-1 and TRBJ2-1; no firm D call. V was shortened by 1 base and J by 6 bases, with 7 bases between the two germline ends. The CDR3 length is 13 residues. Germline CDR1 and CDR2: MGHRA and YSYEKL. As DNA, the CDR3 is TGCGCCAGCAGCCAAGTTGAGGCCAATGAGCAGTTCTTC. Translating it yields CASSQVEANEQFF.

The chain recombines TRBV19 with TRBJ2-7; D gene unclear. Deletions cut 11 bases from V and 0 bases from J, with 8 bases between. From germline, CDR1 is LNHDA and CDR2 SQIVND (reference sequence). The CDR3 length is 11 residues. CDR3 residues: CACGVSYEQYF. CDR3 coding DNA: TGTGCCTGCGGCGTCTCCTACGAGCAGTACTTC. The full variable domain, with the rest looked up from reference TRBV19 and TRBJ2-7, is DGGITQSPKYLFRKEGQNVTLSCEQNLNHDAMYWYRQDPGQGLRLIYYSQIVNDFQKGDIAEGYSVSREKKESFPLTVTSAQKNPTAFYLCACGVSYEQYFGPGTRLTVT.

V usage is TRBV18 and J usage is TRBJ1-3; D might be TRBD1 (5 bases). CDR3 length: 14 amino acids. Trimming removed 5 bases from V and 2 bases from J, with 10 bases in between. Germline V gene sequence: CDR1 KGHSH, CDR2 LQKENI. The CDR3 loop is CASSKTGAGNTIYF. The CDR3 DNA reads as TGTGCCAGCTCAAAAACGGGGGCTGGAAACACCATATATTTT. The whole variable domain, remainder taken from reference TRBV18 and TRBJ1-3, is NAGVMQNPRHLVRRRGQEARLRCSPMKGHSHVYWYRQLPEEGLKFMVYLQKENIIDESGMPKERFSAEFPKEGPSILRIQQVVRGDSAAYFCASSKTGAGNTIYFGEGSWLTVV.

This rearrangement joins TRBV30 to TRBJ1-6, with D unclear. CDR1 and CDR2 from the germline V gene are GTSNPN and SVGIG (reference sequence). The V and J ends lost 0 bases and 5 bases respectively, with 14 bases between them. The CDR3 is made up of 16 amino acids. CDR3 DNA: TGTGCCTGGAGTGTAGACGGACTGTCAAATAATTCACCCCTCCACTTT. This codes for CAWSVDGLSNNSPLHF.

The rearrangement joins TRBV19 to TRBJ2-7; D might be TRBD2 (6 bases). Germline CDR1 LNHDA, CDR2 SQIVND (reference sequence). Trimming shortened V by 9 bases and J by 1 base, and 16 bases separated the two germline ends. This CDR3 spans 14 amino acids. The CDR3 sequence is CARASGTPSYEQYF. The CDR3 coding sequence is TGTGCCAGAGCCTCCGGGACTCCTTCCTACGAGCAGTACTTC.

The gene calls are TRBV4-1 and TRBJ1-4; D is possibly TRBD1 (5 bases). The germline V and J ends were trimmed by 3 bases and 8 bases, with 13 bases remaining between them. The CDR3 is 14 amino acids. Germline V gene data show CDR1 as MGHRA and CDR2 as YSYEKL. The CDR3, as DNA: TGCGCCAGCAGCCAGGGCCAGGGCCGCGAAAAACTGTTTTTT. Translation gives CASSQGQGREKLFF.

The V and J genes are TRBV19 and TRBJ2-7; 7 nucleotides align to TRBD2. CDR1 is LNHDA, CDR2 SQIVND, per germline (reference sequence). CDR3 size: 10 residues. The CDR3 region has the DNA TGTGCTGGGAGGGCTTACGAGCAGTACTTC. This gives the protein CAGRAYEQYF.

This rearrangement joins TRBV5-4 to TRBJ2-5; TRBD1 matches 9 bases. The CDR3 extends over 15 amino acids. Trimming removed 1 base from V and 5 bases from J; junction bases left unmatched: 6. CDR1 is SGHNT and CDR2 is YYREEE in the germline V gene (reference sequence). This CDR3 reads CASSLPDRGMETQYF. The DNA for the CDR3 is TGTGCCAGCAGCTTGCCCGACAGGGGGATGGAGACCCAGTACTTC.

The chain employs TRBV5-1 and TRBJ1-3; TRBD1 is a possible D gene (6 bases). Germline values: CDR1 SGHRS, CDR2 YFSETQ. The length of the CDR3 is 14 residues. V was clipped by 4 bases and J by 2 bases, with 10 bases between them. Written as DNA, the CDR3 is TGCGCCAGCAGCCCCGGGACAACTGGAAACACCATATATTTT. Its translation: CASSPGTTGNTIYF.

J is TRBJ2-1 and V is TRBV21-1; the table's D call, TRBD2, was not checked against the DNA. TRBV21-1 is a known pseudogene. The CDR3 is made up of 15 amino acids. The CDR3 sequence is CASISLMSSYNEQFF. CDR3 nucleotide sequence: TGTGCCAGCATCTCCCTCATGAGCTCCTACAATGAGCAGTTCTTC.

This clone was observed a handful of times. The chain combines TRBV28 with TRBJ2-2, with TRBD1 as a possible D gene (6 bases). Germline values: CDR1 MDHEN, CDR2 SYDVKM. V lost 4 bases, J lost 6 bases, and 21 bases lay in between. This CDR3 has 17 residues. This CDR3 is CASSSPKSLAGAGELFF. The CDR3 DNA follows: TGTGCCAGCAGTTCCCCAAAGTCGTTGGCAGGGGCCGGGGAGCTGTTTTTT. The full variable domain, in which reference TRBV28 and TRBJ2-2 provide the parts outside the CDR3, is DVKVTQSSRYLVKRTGEKVFLECVQDMDHENMFWYRQDPGLGLRLIYFSYDVKMKEKGDIPEGYSVSREKKERFSLILESASTNQTSMYLCASSSPKSLAGAGELFFGEGSRLTVL.

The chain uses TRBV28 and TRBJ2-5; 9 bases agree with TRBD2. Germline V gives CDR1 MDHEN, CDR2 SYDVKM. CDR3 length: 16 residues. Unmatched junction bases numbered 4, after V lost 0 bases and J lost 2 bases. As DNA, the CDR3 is TGTGCCAGCAGTTTATGGTCAACTAGCGGGCAAGAGACCCAGTACTTC. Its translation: CASSLWSTSGQETQYF. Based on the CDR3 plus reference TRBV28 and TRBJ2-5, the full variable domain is DVKVTQSSRYLVKRTGEKVFLECVQDMDHENMFWYRQDPGLGLRLIYFSYDVKMKEKGDIPEGYSVSREKKERFSLILESASTNQTSMYLCASSLWSTSGQETQYFGPGTRLLVL.